The present TCR beta chain was sequenced within a study of T cell changes during pregnancy in multiple sclerosis. Produced via immunoSEQ multiplex PCR; TCRdb's table is partial and in-frame only. The top ten hold roughly 0.21% of the sample, which has under 85,000 clones, around nine tenths seen once. Germline V gene sequence: CDR1 SGHAT, CDR2 FQNNGV. The V end was cut by 5 bases, the J end by 2 bases, with 11 bases between. There are 14 residues in the CDR3. V and J are TRBV11-2 and TRBJ2-3; D is uncertain. This clonotype originated in a female donor with multiple sclerosis, enrolled in a pregnancy study. The specimen comprised CD4+ T cells from peripheral blood mononuclear cells, sampled before pregnancy. This CDR3 is CASSRRGATDTQYF. CDR3 coding DNA: TGTGCCAGCAGCCGCAGAGGTGCCACAGATACGCAGTATTTT.